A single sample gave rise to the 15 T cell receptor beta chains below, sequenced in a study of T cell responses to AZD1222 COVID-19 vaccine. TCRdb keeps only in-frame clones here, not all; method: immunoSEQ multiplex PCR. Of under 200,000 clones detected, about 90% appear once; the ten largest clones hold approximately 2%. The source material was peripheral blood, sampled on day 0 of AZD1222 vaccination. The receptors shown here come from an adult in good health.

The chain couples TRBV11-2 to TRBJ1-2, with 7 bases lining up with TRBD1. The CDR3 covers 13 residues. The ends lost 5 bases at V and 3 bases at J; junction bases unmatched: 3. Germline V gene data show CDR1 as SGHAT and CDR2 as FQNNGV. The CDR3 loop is CASSPGTDYGYTF. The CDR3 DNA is TGTGCCAGCAGCCCAGGGACAGACTATGGCTACACCTTC.

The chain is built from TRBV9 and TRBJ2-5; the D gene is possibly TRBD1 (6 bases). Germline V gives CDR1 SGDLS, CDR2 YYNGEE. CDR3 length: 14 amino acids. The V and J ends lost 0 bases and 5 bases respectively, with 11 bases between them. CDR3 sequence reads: CASSVDRVRETQYF. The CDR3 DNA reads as TGTGCCAGCAGCGTAGACAGGGTTCGTGAGACCCAGTACTTC.

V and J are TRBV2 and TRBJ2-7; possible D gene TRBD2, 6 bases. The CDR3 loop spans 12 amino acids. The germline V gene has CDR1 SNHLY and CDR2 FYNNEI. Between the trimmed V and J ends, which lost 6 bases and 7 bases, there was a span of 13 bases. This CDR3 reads CASRTDGGEQYF. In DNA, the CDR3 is TGTGCCAGCAGGACGGACGGGGGTGAGCAGTACTTC.

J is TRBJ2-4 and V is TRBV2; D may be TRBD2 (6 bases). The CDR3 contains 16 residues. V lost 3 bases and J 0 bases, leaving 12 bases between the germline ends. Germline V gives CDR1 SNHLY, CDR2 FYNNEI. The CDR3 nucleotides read TGTGCCAGCAGTGACGGAGGGGAGCTAGCCAAAAACATTCAGTACTTC. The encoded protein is CASSDGGELAKNIQYF.

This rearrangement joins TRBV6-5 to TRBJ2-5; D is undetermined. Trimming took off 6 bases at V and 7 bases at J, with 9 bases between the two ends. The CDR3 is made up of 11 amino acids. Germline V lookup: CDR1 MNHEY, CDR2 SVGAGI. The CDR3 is CASSSAGTQYF. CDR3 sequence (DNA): TGTGCCAGCAGCAGCGCCGGGACCCAGTACTTC.

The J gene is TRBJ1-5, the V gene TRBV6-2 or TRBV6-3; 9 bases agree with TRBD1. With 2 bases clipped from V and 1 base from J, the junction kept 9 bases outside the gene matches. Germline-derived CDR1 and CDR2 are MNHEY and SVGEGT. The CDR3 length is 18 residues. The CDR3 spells CASSYRPGTGISNQPQHF. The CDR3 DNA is TGTGCCAGCAGTTACCGTCCCGGGACAGGGATCAGCAATCAGCCCCAGCATTTT.

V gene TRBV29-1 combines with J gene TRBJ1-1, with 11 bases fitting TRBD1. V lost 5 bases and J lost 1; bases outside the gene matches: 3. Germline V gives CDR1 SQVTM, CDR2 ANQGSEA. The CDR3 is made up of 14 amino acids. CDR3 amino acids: CSVRTGGTNTEAFF. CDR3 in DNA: TGCAGCGTTCGGACAGGGGGCACGAACACTGAAGCTTTCTTT.

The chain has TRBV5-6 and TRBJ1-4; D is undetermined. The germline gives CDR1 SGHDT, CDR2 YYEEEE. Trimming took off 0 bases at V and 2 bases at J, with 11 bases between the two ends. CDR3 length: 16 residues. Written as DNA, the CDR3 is TGTGCCAGCAGCTTGGGTCTGGGTTCGACTAATGAAAAACTGTTTTTT. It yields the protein CASSLGLGSTNEKLFF.

Written as DNA, the CDR3 is TGCGCCAGCAGCTTGGATGATAGTGGCTACACCTTC. It encodes CASSLDDSGYTF. The rearrangement uses TRBV5-1 and TRBJ1-2; D call uncertain. CDR1 is SGHRS and CDR2 is YFSETQ in the germline V gene. CDR3 length: 12 amino acids. Trimming took off 0 bases at V and 7 bases at J, with 7 bases between the two ends.

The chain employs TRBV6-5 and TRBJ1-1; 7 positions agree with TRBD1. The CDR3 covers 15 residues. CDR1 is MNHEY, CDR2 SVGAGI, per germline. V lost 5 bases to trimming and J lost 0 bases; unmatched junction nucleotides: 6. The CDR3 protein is CASSPPQGMNTEAFF. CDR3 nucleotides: TGTGCCAGCAGTCCTCCACAGGGGATGAACACTGAAGCTTTCTTT.

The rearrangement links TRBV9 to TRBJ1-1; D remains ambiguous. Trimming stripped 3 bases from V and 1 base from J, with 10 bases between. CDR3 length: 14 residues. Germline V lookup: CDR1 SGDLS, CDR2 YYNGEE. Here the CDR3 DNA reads TGTGCCAGCAGCGAGCGCCTGGGGAACACTGAAGCTTTCTTT. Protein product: CASSERLGNTEAFF.

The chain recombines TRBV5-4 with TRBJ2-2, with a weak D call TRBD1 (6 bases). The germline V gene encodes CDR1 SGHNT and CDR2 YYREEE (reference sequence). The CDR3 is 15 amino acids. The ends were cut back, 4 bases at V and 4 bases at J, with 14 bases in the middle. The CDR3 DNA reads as TGTGCCAGCAGCCCATCGACAGGATCCACCGGGGAGCTGTTTTTT. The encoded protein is CASSPSTGSTGELFF.

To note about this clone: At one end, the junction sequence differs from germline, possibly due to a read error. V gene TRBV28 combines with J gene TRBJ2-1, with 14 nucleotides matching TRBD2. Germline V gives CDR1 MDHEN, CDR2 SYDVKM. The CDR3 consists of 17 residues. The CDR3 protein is CASSLDRLAGGYTEQFF. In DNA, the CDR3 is TGTGCCAGCAGTTTAGATAGACTAGCGGGGGGGTACACTGAGCAGTTCTTC.

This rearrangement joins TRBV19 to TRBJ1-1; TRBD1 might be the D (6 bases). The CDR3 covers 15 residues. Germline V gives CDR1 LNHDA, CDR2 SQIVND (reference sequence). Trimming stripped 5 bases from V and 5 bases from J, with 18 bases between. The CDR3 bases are TGTGCCAGTAGTGAATACCTCAGGGGAAGGACTGAAGCTTTCTTT. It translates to CASSEYLRGRTEAFF.

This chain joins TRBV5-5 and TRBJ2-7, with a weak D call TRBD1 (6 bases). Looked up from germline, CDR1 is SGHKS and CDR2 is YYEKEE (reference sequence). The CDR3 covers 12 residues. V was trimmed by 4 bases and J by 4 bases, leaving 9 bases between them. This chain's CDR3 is CASSLQGYEQYF. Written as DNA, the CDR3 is TGTGCCAGCAGCCTACAGGGATACGAGCAGTACTTC.